The 25 T cell receptor beta chains below come from one sample, sequenced in a study of T-cell reconstitution after alpha-beta-depleted transplantation in children. Unique molecular identifiers were used in preparing the TCRbeta library. One entry per CDR3 protein, called by TCRdb with MiXCR from the PCR reads. The repertoire holds over 90,000 distinct CDR3 sequences, around 7.8% seen once, with about 17% in the top ten. The sequenced sample was PBMCs, obtained before TCRalphabeta/CD19-depleted stem cell transplant. Receptor source: a boy between 2 and 15 years old with acute lymphoblastic leukemia, due to receive a stem cell transplant.

This clonotype has a handful of counts. The rearrangement uses TRBV12-3 or TRBV12-4 and TRBJ2-3; 8 nucleotides agree with TRBD1. This CDR3 spans 14 amino acids. V lost 7 bases and J lost 3; bases outside the gene matches: 6. The CDR3 nucleotides read TGTGCCAGCATTCAGGGGGCTGGGACAGATACGCAGTATTTT. Translating gives CASIQGAGTDTQYF.

This chain connects TRBV12-3 or TRBV12-4 to TRBJ1-1, with D unclear. V was trimmed by 1 base and J by 1 base, leaving 10 bases between them. The CDR3 totals 15 residues. In DNA, the CDR3 is TGTGCCAGCAGTTTAGAAGTAGTCGCGAACACTGAAGCTTTCTTT. Its protein is CASSLEVVANTEAFF.

This clonotype was seen at least ten times. The chain links TRBV7-9 to TRBJ1-2; no reliable D call. CDR1 is SEHNR and CDR2 is FQNEAQ in the germline V gene (reference sequence). The CDR3 loop spans 15 amino acids. V was pared by 5 bases and J by 5 bases, with 18 bases between. CDR3 bases: TGTGCCAGCAGCCCCGAGGCCGGGATTTGGTATGGCTACACCTTC. Protein: CASSPEAGIWYGYTF.

This clonotype was counted between two and nine times. The chain has TRBV18 and TRBJ1-5; TRBD1 is a possible D gene (6 bases). CDR1 is KGHSH, CDR2 LQKENI, per germline. Deletions cut 4 bases from V and 6 bases from J, with 16 bases between. The CDR3 extends over 15 amino acids. CDR3 nucleotides: TGTGCCAGCTCACGAGAGGGGGACCTGAGTCAGCCCCAGCATTTT. Translating gives CASSREGDLSQPQHF.

This clonotype was picked up a small number of times. This chain links TRBV20-1 with TRBJ2-5, with D perhaps matching TRBD1 or TRBD2 (5 bases each). V shed 3 bases and J shed 5 bases, with 10 bases lying between them. Germline V lookup: CDR1 DFQATT, CDR2 SNEGSKA (reference sequence). CDR3 length: 12 amino acids. CDR3 region: CSASIGTETQYF. The CDR3 DNA reads TGCAGTGCTAGCATAGGGACCGAGACCCAGTACTTC.

V gene TRBV18 combines with J gene TRBJ2-1; no clear D gene. The V end was cut by 3 bases, the J end by 8 bases, with 14 bases between. This CDR3 has 14 amino acids. Germline CDR1 reads KGHSH; CDR2 reads LQKENI. The CDR3 sequence is CASSPSAAYHEQFF. CDR3 sequence (DNA): TGTGCCAGCTCACCTTCCGCGGCTTACCATGAGCAGTTCTTC. Full variable domain (outside the CDR3, taken from reference TRBV18 and TRBJ2-1): NAGVMQNPRHLVRRRGQEARLRCSPMKGHSHVYWYRQLPEEGLKFMVYLQKENIIDESGMPKERFSAEFPKEGPSILRIQQVVRGDSAAYFCASSPSAAYHEQFFGPGTRLTVL.

This clonotype was seen ten or more times. The chain links TRBV12-3 or TRBV12-4 to TRBJ1-5; a possible D gene is TRBD1 (6 bases). CDR3 length: 16 residues. V lost 7 bases to trimming and J lost 2 bases, with 18 bases between them. CDR3 region: CASTGWGAPGNQPQHF. CDR3 sequence (DNA): TGTGCCAGCACAGGGTGGGGGGCGCCTGGCAATCAGCCCCAGCATTTT.

This clonotype was observed at least ten times. The chain combines TRBV12-3 or TRBV12-4 with TRBJ1-5; D unclear. V dropped 3 bases and J dropped 5 bases, with 11 bases sitting between them. This CDR3 has 14 residues. The CDR3 spells CASSFRSGDQPQHF. CDR3 bases: TGTGCCAGCAGTTTTAGGTCCGGGGATCAGCCCCAGCATTTT.

The chain employs TRBV19 and TRBJ1-6, with D possibly being TRBD1 (6 bases). Deletions cut 2 bases from V and 6 bases from J, with 8 bases between. The germline V gene encodes CDR1 LNHDA and CDR2 SQIVND (reference sequence). This CDR3 is built from 14 residues. The CDR3 DNA reads as TGTGCCAGTAGTATAACAGGGAGTAATTCACCCCTCCACTTT. It specifies CASSITGSNSPLHF.

The CDR3 region has the DNA TGTGCCATCAGCGACGGACAGTATAGCAATCAGCCCCAGCATTTT. This encodes CAISDGQYSNQPQHF. The chain couples TRBV10-3 to TRBJ1-5, with TRBD1 as a possible D gene (6 bases). V was cut by 6 bases and J by 0 bases, with 12 bases left in between. Germline V CDR1 and CDR2: ENHRY, SYGVKD. CDR3 length: 15 amino acids.

Concerning this clonotype: This may arise from a read error, as a much more abundant clone is one base away. The V and J genes are TRBV6-2 or TRBV6-3 and TRBJ2-7, with TRBD1 as a possible D gene (6 bases). The CDR3 extends over 14 amino acids. The germline V gene encodes CDR1 MNHEY and CDR2 SVGEGT. CDR3 sequence reads: CASIYGQTTYEQYF. The CDR3 DNA follows: TGTGCCAGCATTTACGGACAGACCACCTACGAGCAGTACTTC.

This clonotype was counted many times. The chain employs TRBV3-1 and TRBJ2-5, with D unclear. V was pared by 4 bases and J by 1 base, with 7 bases between. Germline V lookup: CDR1 LGHDT, CDR2 YNNKEL (reference sequence). This CDR3 is built from 13 residues. CDR3 bases: TGTGCCAGCAGCCCCCACATCCAAGAGACCCAGTACTTC. Translation gives CASSPHIQETQYF.

This clonotype was observed a few times. This chain joins TRBV5-5 and TRBJ1-1, with 7 positions matching TRBD1. This CDR3 has 15 amino acids. Unmatched junction bases numbered 10, after V lost 4 bases and J lost 4 bases. The V gene's germline CDR1 is SGHKS and CDR2 YYEKEE (reference sequence). The CDR3 DNA is TGTGCCAGCAGCCGCACCCAGGGGGTCGGCACTGAAGCTTTCTTT. The encoded protein is CASSRTQGVGTEAFF.

This sequence joins TRBV10-3 and TRBJ2-1; tentatively, D is TRBD1 or TRBD2 (6 bases each). CDR1 ENHRY and CDR2 SYGVKD come from the germline V gene. This CDR3 contains 15 residues. Trimming pared 6 bases from V and 6 bases from J, leaving 18 bases between. The CDR3 sequence: CAIRAPGADINEQFF. In nucleotides, the CDR3 is TGTGCCATCAGGGCCCCGGGGGCCGATATCAATGAGCAGTTCTTC.

This clonotype showed up many times. The rearrangement uses TRBV10-3 and TRBJ2-1, with D uncertain. The V gene lost 2 bases and the J gene lost 5 bases, with 4 bases spanning the gap. Germline loops: CDR1 ENHRY, CDR2 SYGVKD. The CDR3 loop spans 12 amino acids. CDR3 amino acids: CAISERDNEQFF. Written as DNA, the CDR3 is TGTGCCATCAGTGAGCGAGACAATGAGCAGTTCTTC.

Ten or more counts support this clonotype. The V gene is TRBV5-1, the J gene TRBJ2-3; D gene ambiguous. Germline CDR1 reads SGHRS; CDR2 reads YFSETQ. The CDR3 has 13 residues. Trimming stripped 0 bases from V and 2 bases from J, with 4 bases between. The CDR3 protein is CASSLAHTDTQYF. The CDR3 DNA follows: TGCGCCAGCAGCTTGGCTCACACAGATACGCAGTATTTT.

This clonotype occurred many times. The gene calls are TRBV12-3 or TRBV12-4 and TRBJ2-3; TRBD2 agrees at 8 bases. The CDR3 has 15 residues. J was trimmed by 2 bases and V by 7 bases; bases with no gene match: 8. Here the CDR3 reads CASIVGGGITDTQYF. The DNA for the CDR3 is TGTGCCAGCATCGTGGGCGGGGGGATCACAGATACGCAGTATTTT.

The gene calls are TRBV6-2 or TRBV6-3 and TRBJ2-1; D gene uncertain. CDR3 size: 16 residues. Trimming left V 5 bases short and J 4 bases short, with 18 bases between. Germline CDR1 and CDR2: MNHEY and SVGEGT. CDR3 sequence reads: CASSHDPLGLYNEQFF. The DNA of the CDR3 is TGTGCCAGCAGTCACGACCCGCTAGGTTTGTACAATGAGCAGTTCTTC.

This clonotype has only a few counts. The chain is built from TRBV11-2 and TRBJ2-1, with TRBD2 matching 10 bases. Germline CDR1 is SGHAT and CDR2 is FQNNGV. The CDR3 extends over 19 amino acids. With 7 bases clipped from V and 1 base from J, the junction kept 16 bases outside the gene matches. The CDR3 region is CASTEPQRGGPGSYNEQFF. CDR3 bases: TGTGCCAGCACCGAGCCCCAGCGGGGGGGGCCCGGATCCTACAATGAGCAGTTCTTC.

V and J are TRBV11-2 and TRBJ1-1, with TRBD1 as a possible D gene (5 bases). The CDR3 totals 12 residues. Trimming stripped 7 bases from V and 0 bases from J, with 6 bases between. In germline, CDR1 is SGHAT, CDR2 FQNNGV. The CDR3: CASKGVNTEAFF. CDR3 nucleotide sequence: TGTGCCAGCAAAGGGGTGAACACTGAAGCTTTCTTT.

This chain connects TRBV20-1 to TRBJ1-3, with a possible D match to TRBD1 (5 bases). Germline assignment: CDR1 DFQATT and CDR2 SNEGSKA (reference sequence). This CDR3 spans 16 amino acids. The V and J ends lost 0 bases and 0 bases respectively, with 12 bases between them. Here the CDR3 reads CSARDWGDPSGNTIYF. In DNA form, the CDR3 reads TGCAGTGCTAGAGATTGGGGGGACCCCTCTGGAAACACCATATATTTT.

This clonotype turned up a few times. CDR3 DNA sequence: TGTGCCAGCGCGGCAGGGGACAGGGTACACGAGCAGTACTTC. Residues: CASAAGDRVHEQYF. V is TRBV12-3 or TRBV12-4 and J is TRBJ2-7, with 9 bases identical to TRBD1. V lost 8 bases, J lost 5 bases, and 10 bases stayed unmatched. This CDR3 region has 14 residues.

This clonotype was detected many times. The chain uses TRBV6-4 and TRBJ2-2; TRBD1 is a possible D gene (6 bases). V was shortened by 4 bases and J by 4 bases, with 16 bases between the two germline ends. This CDR3 spans 16 amino acids. Germline CDR1 is MRHNA and CDR2 is SNTAGT. The CDR3: CASSGTETGTTGELFF. The CDR3, as DNA: TGTGCCAGCAGTGGAACCGAGACAGGAACCACCGGGGAGCTGTTTTTT.

The genes are TRBV7-8 and TRBJ1-1; TRBD1 aligns across 8 bases. CDR1 SGHVS and CDR2 FQNEAQ come from the germline V gene. The CDR3 length is 14 residues. V gave up 4 bases and J gave up 0 bases; unmatched junction bases: 1. CDR3 sequence reads: CASSWDRLNTEAFF. As DNA, the CDR3 is TGTGCCAGCAGCTGGGACAGGTTGAACACTGAAGCTTTCTTT.

This clonotype was recorded many times. V is TRBV20-1 and J is TRBJ1-5; D may be TRBD1 (6 bases). The CDR3 extends over 13 amino acids. The V end lost 6 bases, the J end lost 3 bases, and 12 bases lay between the germline ends. Germline assignment: CDR1 DFQATT and CDR2 SNEGSKA (reference sequence). The CDR3 sequence: CSAGGQLNQPQHF. The CDR3 DNA reads TGCAGTGCCGGGGGACAACTCAATCAGCCCCAGCATTTT.